This T cell receptor (beta chain) stems from a study of control samples from healthy donors and cancer patients (dated by TCRdb to 2019 to 2021). Library preparation employed the immunoSEQ multiplex PCR assay. Here the immuneACCESS table is served through TCRdb, limited to in-frame sequences with V and J called. Missing clones are a known gap in these copies; in checked studies unresolved V genes cover under half, and the rest lacks a known reason. The sample table shows just over 150,000 clones, and about 94% are seen once. The ten most abundant clones make up about 8.5% of the sample. About this clone: Which antigen it targets is not known. Within one base of it there is no much larger clone, and no base qualities were kept.

The specimen sequenced was blood. This clonotype was sampled from a woman in her 40s in good health.

The base sequence is TGCAGTGCTAGTCGAGGACTAGCCAAAAACATTCAGTACTTC. Its protein reads: CSASRGLAKNIQYF. This chain joins TRBV20-1 to TRBJ2-4, and TRBD2 may be the D gene, going by 5 matching bases. Including cysteine and phenylalanine, the CDR3 has 14 amino acids. CDR3 DNA only is kept here, 42 bases in frame from base 1. V loses 3 bases of germline sequence and J loses 0 bases, and the interval between the two ends is 9 bases. The germline V gene (reference sequence) specifies DFQATT as CDR1 and SNEGSKA as CDR2.